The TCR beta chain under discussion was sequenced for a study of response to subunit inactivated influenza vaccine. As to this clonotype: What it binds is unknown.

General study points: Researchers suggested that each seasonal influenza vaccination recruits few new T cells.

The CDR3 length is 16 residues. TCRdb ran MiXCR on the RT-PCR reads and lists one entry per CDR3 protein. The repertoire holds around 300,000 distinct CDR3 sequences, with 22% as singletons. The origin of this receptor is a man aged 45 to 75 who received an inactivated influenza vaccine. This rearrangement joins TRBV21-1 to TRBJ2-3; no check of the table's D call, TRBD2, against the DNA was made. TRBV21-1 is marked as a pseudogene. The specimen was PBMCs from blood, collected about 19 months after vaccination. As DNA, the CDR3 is TGTGCCAGCAGCAAAGAAGCGGGAGGGCATTTCGATACGCAGTATTTT. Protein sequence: CASSKEAGGHFDTQYF.